This TCR beta chain was recorded in a study of T cell responses to AZD1222 COVID-19 vaccine. Study summary: It was second doses at about 4 or about 12 weeks that were pooled. Study-level points and caveats: It was only after the peak T cell response that any repertoires were sampled.

V was clipped by 3 bases and J by 3 bases, with 12 bases between them. CDR3 length equals 14 residues. Germline lookup yields CDR1 LNHDA and CDR2 SQIVND (reference sequence). In the case of this clone: The antigen is undetermined.

The method was immunoSEQ multiplex PCR; TCRdb's version includes in-frame clones alone and lacks a portion of them. The sample holds some 110,000 clones, roughly 87% seen once. This clonotype originated in an adult in good health. This specimen was peripheral blood, taken on day 0 of AZD1222 vaccination. J is TRBJ2-7 and V is TRBV19; D uncertain. The DNA of the CDR3 is TGTGCCAGTAGTATGGGCACCCCCGACTACGAGCAGTACTTC. Translating it yields CASSMGTPDYEQYF.